The entry below describes one T cell receptor (beta chain). Time point here: newly diagnosed GD, antithyroid drugs for less than 3 months. After RNA was extracted from PBMCs, the TCR library was made from it. This specimen belongs to a study of regulatory T cells in long-lasting Graves disease. Arm-PCR of CDR3 regions and iRepertoire HTBI primers were used to build TCR beta libraries. TCRdb independently ran MiXCR on the multiplex PCR reads; one entry per CDR3 protein. This sample carries approximately 390,000 distinct CDR3 sequences, around 16% of them seen once, and the ten largest clones take just over 20%. This CDR3 has 12 residues. Trimming took off 5 bases at V and 5 bases at J, with 7 bases between the two ends. The data were also submitted as part of a second study, on T cells in Graves' hyperthyroidism and ophthalmopathy.

The sample in question was peripheral blood mononuclear cells (PBMCs), obtained at new diagnosis, from a patient treated with antithyroid drugs. The sequence derives from a woman aged 18-30 years with Graves disease. This chain connects TRBV12-3 or TRBV12-4 to TRBJ2-1; a possible D gene is TRBD1 (5 bases). DNA for the CDR3: TGTGCCAGCAGTCCAGGGAACAATGAGCAGTTCTTC. It codes for CASSPGNNEQFF.